This T cell receptor beta chain was sequenced during a study of blood T cell repertoires in COVID-19 (dated by TCRdb to about 2020). Background on the whole study: Collaborator samples came from the United States, Italy and Spain and covered acute and convalescent phases of COVID-19. The material from the prospective study consisted of cDNA or gDNA derived from T cells, B-cell-depleted T cells, or PBMCs. The dataset comprised deeply sampled blood TCRbeta repertoires from subjects exposed to, actively infected with, or recovered from COVID-19. A freely available public database, intended as a resource for researchers studying the immune response to SARS-CoV-2, is where the repertoires were released. The samples were drawn from two sources: the first 160 participants of the ongoing ImmuneRACE study, and 950 to 1,500 subjects contributed by 6 global collaborators. A de-identified subject ID, COVID-19 status, age in years and sex were almost always included in the sample metadata. HLA class I and class II types, where available, came from metadata supplied by the sample provider rather than from assay-based typing.

Each collaborating institution followed its own protocols to collect whole blood in K2EDTA tubes. For TCRbeta analysis, collaborator samples were shipped as frozen whole blood, as isolated PBMCs, or as DNA extracted from either sample type. General conclusions and limits of the study: How much clinical and demographic metadata was included differed by source and by participant, and the metadata was provided uncurated.

Relative to germline, V is 3 bases shorter and J is 7 bases shorter, with 9 bases between their ends. The CDR3 measures 13 amino acids from cysteine to phenylalanine. The DNA shown is the 39-base CDR3, in frame from base 1. This clone was counted a few times. Its cognate antigen has yet to be identified. No base quality information exists; no much larger clone differs at one position. TCRbeta CDR3 regions were amplified from genomic DNA using the immunoSEQ Assay, a bias-controlled multiplex PCR. The original methods were these. The number of nucleated cells in each sample was estimated by amplification of reference gene primers within the assay. Sequence reads were collapsed and filtered to measure the absolute abundance of every unique TCRbeta CDR3 rearrangement. For each sample, productive Simpson clonality was calculated as the square root of Simpson's diversity index across productive rearrangements. TCRdb took over this immuneACCESS table, retaining in-frame rearrangements with V and J assigned. Such tables are incomplete; in checked studies, under half of the missing clones stem from an unresolved V gene, and the remainder is unexplained. V, J and clone size are taken as reported in that table, and D and trimming were inferred from the DNA itself. Within this sample are more than 100,000 clones, with about 86% of them counted one time only. The biggest ten clones account for roughly 17% of the sample.

The TCR sequence derives from a woman in her forties or fifties with acute or convalescent COVID-19. The V and J segments used are TRBV12-3 or TRBV12-4 and TRBJ2-2; the D gene identity is not certain. The sequenced sample was peripheral blood. The DNA sequence is TGTGCCAGCAGTTTTCCCCCAATCGGGGAGCTGTTTTTT. Protein translation: CASSFPPIGELFF.